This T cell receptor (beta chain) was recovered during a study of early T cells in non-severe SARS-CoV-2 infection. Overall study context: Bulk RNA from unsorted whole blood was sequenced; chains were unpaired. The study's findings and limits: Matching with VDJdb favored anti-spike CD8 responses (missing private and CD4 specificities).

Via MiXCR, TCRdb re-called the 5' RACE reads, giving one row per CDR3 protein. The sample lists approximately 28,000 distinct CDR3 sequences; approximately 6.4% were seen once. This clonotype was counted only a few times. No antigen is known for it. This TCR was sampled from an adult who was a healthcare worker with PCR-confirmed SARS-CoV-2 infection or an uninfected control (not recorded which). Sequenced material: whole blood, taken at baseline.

The CDR3 here is CASSLGQGVAGELFF. The CDR3, as DNA: TGTGCCAGCAGCCTAGGACAGGGGGTGGCCGGGGAGCTGTTTTTT. This chain links TRBV12-3 or TRBV12-4 with TRBJ2-2; TRBD1 matches 10 bases. V lost 6 bases and J lost 6; bases outside the gene matches: 7. The CDR3 extends over 15 amino acids.